The 30 T cell receptor beta chains below were found in one sample sequenced in a study of blood T cell repertoires in COVID-19. Assay used: immunoSEQ multiplex PCR; TCRdb lists only in-frame clones, some missing. The data show under 500,000 clones, 87% seen once. The sample taken for sequencing was PBMCs or T cells enriched from blood (not recorded which). These receptors were collected from a woman between 18 and 29 years old with acute COVID-19.

The chain uses TRBV7-2 and TRBJ2-7; 10 bases are a match to TRBD2. Germline V gene data show CDR1 as SGHTA and CDR2 as FQGNSA. Trimming cost V 5 bases and J 3 bases; bases outside gene matches: 10. The CDR3 extends over 16 amino acids. CDR3 loop: CASSRRTSGILYEQYF. As DNA, the CDR3 is TGTGCCAGCAGCCGCAGGACTAGCGGTATACTCTACGAGCAGTACTTC. Full variable domain (missing parts from reference TRBV7-2 and TRBJ2-7): GAGVSQSPSNKVTEKGKDVELRCDPISGHTALYWYRQSLGQGLEFLIYFQGNSAPDKSGLPSDRFSAERTGGSVSTLTIQRTQQEDSAVYLCASSRRTSGILYEQYFGPGTRLTVT.

The V call is TRBV19, the J call TRBJ1-1; TRBD1 might be the D (6 bases). V was pared by 5 bases and J by 5 bases, with 9 bases between. Germline CDR1 reads LNHDA; CDR2 reads SQIVND (reference sequence). The CDR3 runs to 12 residues. The CDR3 loop reads CASSPQGTEAFF. The CDR3 nucleotides read TGTGCCAGTAGTCCGCAGGGGACTGAAGCTTTCTTT.

The V call is TRBV7-6, the J call TRBJ2-7, with 10 bases lining up with TRBD1. Germline V gene data show CDR1 as SGHVS and CDR2 as FNYEAQ. The CDR3 runs 16 residues. V was pared by 5 bases and J by 1 base, with 8 bases of the junction left unmatched. CDR3 coding DNA: TGTGCCAGCAGCAGAGACAGGGGGCGTTCATCCTACGAGCAGTACTTC. Translation gives CASSRDRGRSSYEQYF.

V is TRBV27 and J is TRBJ1-4; D not certain. The germline gives CDR1 MNHEY, CDR2 SMNVEV (reference sequence). The CDR3 covers 15 residues. V lost 2 bases to trimming and J lost 5 bases, with 12 bases between them. The chain's CDR3 is CASSLVMRRNEKLFF. The DNA for the CDR3 is TGTGCCAGCAGTTTAGTCATGAGGAGAAATGAAAAACTGTTTTTT.

The chain combines TRBV4-3 with TRBJ2-7; TRBD2 matches at 8 bases. This CDR3 has 18 residues. The trim removed 1 base at V and 7 bases at J, leaving 18 bases unmatched. Per germline, CDR1 LGHNA and CDR2 YSLEER. The CDR3 reads CASSQAPRGSGSFREQYF. CDR3 in DNA: TGCGCCAGCAGCCAAGCTCCCCGGGGGAGCGGGAGTTTCCGAGAGCAGTACTTC.

The chain combines TRBV27 with TRBJ1-3, with a possible D match to TRBD1 (6 bases). V lost 5 bases, J lost 1 base, and 9 bases lay in between. The germline gives CDR1 MNHEY, CDR2 SMNVEV (reference sequence). This CDR3 has 14 amino acids. CDR3 bases: TGTGCCAGCAGTATCACAGGGTCTGGAAACACCATATATTTT. Residues: CASSITGSGNTIYF.

This clone came up once. This chain joins TRBV18 and TRBJ1-6, with 7 bases matching TRBD1. Trimming removed 4 bases from V and 7 bases from J; junction bases left unmatched: 4. The CDR3 length is 14 residues. From germline, CDR1 is KGHSH and CDR2 LQKENI. In nucleotides, the CDR3 is TGTGCCAGCTCACAGGGGGCGCCGAATTCACCCCTCCACTTT. Translating gives CASSQGAPNSPLHF.

V usage is TRBV3-1 (or the pseudogene TRBV3-2) and J usage is TRBJ2-3; 7 bases match TRBD2. The CDR3 has 15 residues. The germline V gene has CDR1 LGHDT and CDR2 YNNKEL (reference sequence). The trim removed 0 bases at V and 1 base at J, leaving 1 base unmatched. The CDR3 is CASSQEGGRTDTQYF. The DNA for the CDR3 is TGTGCCAGCAGCCAAGAGGGAGGGCGCACAGATACGCAGTATTTT.

The chain recombines TRBV28 with TRBJ2-7; D is perhaps TRBD1 (5 bases). CDR1 and CDR2 from the germline V gene are MDHEN and SYDVKM. This CDR3 has 13 residues. V lost 2 bases and J 6 bases, leaving 11 bases between the germline ends. Here the CDR3 DNA reads TGTGCCAGCAGTTTACTACCGACAGCCGAGCAGTACTTC. It translates to CASSLLPTAEQYF.

The chain has TRBV27 and TRBJ1-1, with D maybe TRBD1 (6 bases). The germline V and J ends were trimmed by 6 bases and 4 bases, with 15 bases remaining between them. CDR1 is MNHEY, CDR2 SMNVEV, per germline (reference sequence). The CDR3 covers 14 residues. In nucleotides, the CDR3 is TGTGCCAGCAGCCGCACACAGGGTTCCACTGAAGCTTTCTTT. Translating it yields CASSRTQGSTEAFF.

Here the CDR3 reads CASSSQVSTDTQYF. For the CDR3, the DNA is TGTGCCAGTAGTTCCCAGGTTAGCACAGATACGCAGTATTTT. J is TRBJ2-3 and V is TRBV19; no definite D call. The CDR3 runs to 14 residues. Germline V gene data show CDR1 as LNHDA and CDR2 as SQIVND (reference sequence). Trimming shortened V by 5 bases and J by 0 bases, and 9 bases separated the two germline ends.

The rearrangement uses TRBV9 and TRBJ1-6, with D unclear. CDR1 and CDR2 (germline): SGDLS, YYNGEE. The V end lost 4 bases, the J end lost 0 bases, and 5 bases lay between the germline ends. The CDR3 loop spans 14 amino acids. CDR3 region: CASSLSSYNSPLHF. CDR3 DNA: TGTGCCAGCAGCCTCAGCTCCTATAATTCACCCCTCCACTTT. The variable domain in full, with the rest retrieved from reference TRBV9 and TRBJ1-6, is DSGVTQTPKHLITATGQRVTLRCSPRSGDLSVYWYQQSLDQGLQFLIQYYNGEERAKGNILERFSAQQFPDLHSELNLSSLELGDSALYFCASSLSSYNSPLHFGNGTRLTVT.

The genes are TRBV6-6 and TRBJ2-3; 10 positions agree with TRBD2. Germline V gene lookup returns CDR1 MNHNY and CDR2 SVGAGI (reference sequence). CDR3 length equals 17 residues. Germline trimming cut 5 bases from V and 2 bases from J; bases unmatched to any gene: 10. CDR3 residues: CASSPPGLAELTDTQYF. CDR3 nucleotide sequence: TGTGCCAGCAGTCCACCCGGACTAGCGGAACTCACAGATACGCAGTATTTT.

The V and J genes are TRBV24-1 and TRBJ2-1; D perhaps matches TRBD1 (5 bases). This CDR3 is built from 17 residues. Between the trimmed V and J ends, which lost 2 bases and 0 bases, there was a span of 13 bases. Per germline, CDR1 KGHDR and CDR2 SFDVKD. CDR3 DNA sequence: TGTGCCACCAGTGATTGGGCGCAGGGATTCTCCTACAATGAGCAGTTCTTC. Residues: CATSDWAQGFSYNEQFF.

The chain recombines TRBV28 with TRBJ1-4, with TRBD1 identical over 7 bases. J lost 7 bases, V lost 5 bases, and 13 bases had no gene match. Germline V gene lookup returns CDR1 MDHEN and CDR2 SYDVKM. This CDR3 region has 16 residues. This CDR3 is CASSPMLGGRGEKLFF. DNA for the CDR3: TGTGCCAGCAGTCCGATGTTAGGGGGCAGGGGTGAAAAACTGTTTTTT.

The rearrangement uses TRBV7-9 and TRBJ2-5; D uncertain. Germline lookup yields CDR1 SEHNR and CDR2 FQNEAQ (reference sequence). The CDR3 covers 12 residues. V was pared by 2 bases and J by 5 bases, with 6 bases between. The CDR3 coding sequence is TGTGCCAGCAGCTTAACAGCCGAGACCCAGTACTTC. Protein sequence: CASSLTAETQYF. Filled out from reference TRBV7-9 and TRBJ2-5, the complete variable domain reads DTGVSQNPRHKITKRGQNVTFRCDPISEHNRLYWYRQTLGQGPEFLTYFQNEAQLEKSRLLSDRFSAERPKGSFSTLEIQRTEQGDSAMYLCASSLTAETQYFGPGTRLLVL.

This clone has just one count. The V call is TRBV28, the J call TRBJ1-3; tentatively, D is TRBD1 (6 bases). The CDR3 consists of 19 residues. CDR1 is MDHEN, CDR2 SYDVKM, per germline. V lost 6 bases and J 0 bases, leaving 24 bases between the germline ends. CDR3 nucleotides: TGTGCCAGCAGCCCGTTAAACGAGAGACAGGCTTACTCTGGAAACACCATATATTTT. As protein: CASSPLNERQAYSGNTIYF.

This clone has just a few counts. The chain is built from TRBV7-3 and TRBJ2-7; 10 nucleotides match TRBD2. The CDR3 is 15 amino acids. With V trimmed by 2 bases and J by 5 bases, 6 bases remained unmatched. CDR1 and CDR2 from the germline V gene are SGHTA and FQGTGA. DNA of the CDR3: TGTGCCAGCAGCTTAGATCCTAGCGGGGGTAACGAGCAGTACTTC. It codes for CASSLDPSGGNEQYF.

The chain links TRBV27 to TRBJ1-1, with D unresolved. CDR3 length equals 13 residues. The germline V and J ends were trimmed by 3 bases and 4 bases, with 9 bases remaining between them. The germline gives CDR1 MNHEY, CDR2 SMNVEV (reference sequence). The CDR3 sequence: CASSFMRGTEAFF. The CDR3 DNA follows: TGTGCCAGCAGTTTTATGCGGGGCACTGAAGCTTTCTTT.

The genes are TRBV4-3 and TRBJ2-4, with unresolved D. V was trimmed by 0 bases and J by 0 bases, leaving 21 bases between them. Germline V gene data show CDR1 as LGHNA and CDR2 as YSLEER. The CDR3 consists of 20 residues. The CDR3 bases are TGCGCCAGCAGCCAAGAAGTTTTCGAGCAGGCGTCCTTAGCCAAAAACATTCAGTACTTC. Its protein product is CASSQEVFEQASLAKNIQYF.

This clone was recorded only once. The chain couples TRBV18 to TRBJ1-5, with 9 bases that match TRBD1. Germline CDR1 is KGHSH and CDR2 is LQKENI. CDR3 length: 17 amino acids. V shed 4 bases and J 1 base; nucleotides not matched to a gene: 8. The CDR3: CASSRFEGQGSNQPQHF. The CDR3 DNA is TGTGCCAGCTCACGGTTTGAGGGACAGGGAAGCAATCAGCCCCAGCATTTT.

The chain has TRBV11-2 and TRBJ1-2; 7 bases match TRBD1. Losses at the gene ends were 7 bases for V and 0 bases for J; bases not matched to a gene: 14. Germline lookup yields CDR1 SGHAT and CDR2 FQNNGV. CDR3 length: 17 amino acids. The CDR3 loop reads CASNDILGDSANYGYTF. The CDR3 DNA is TGTGCCAGCAACGACATTCTCGGGGACAGTGCTAACTATGGCTACACCTTC.

The J gene is TRBJ1-1, the V gene TRBV4-1; a possible D gene is TRBD1 (6 bases). The germline CDR1 and CDR2 sequences are MGHRA and YSYEKL. V lost 0 bases to trimming and J lost 0 bases, with 14 bases between them. The CDR3 sequence is 17 residues long. In nucleotides, the CDR3 is TGCGCCAGCAGCCAAGATGGGGGCGCGTACATGAACACTGAAGCTTTCTTT. As protein: CASSQDGGAYMNTEAFF.

The genes are TRBV28 and TRBJ1-6; D may be TRBD1 (6 bases). Between the trimmed V and J ends, which lost 6 bases and 7 bases, there was a span of 19 bases. Germline CDR1 and CDR2: MDHEN and SYDVKM. CDR3 size: 16 residues. The CDR3 DNA reads TGTGCCAGCAGACCTACAGGGTTCCAGGGGAATTCACCCCTCCACTTT. It translates to CASRPTGFQGNSPLHF.

The chain recombines TRBV2 with TRBJ1-1; D is ambiguous. This CDR3 region has 13 residues. CDR1 and CDR2 from the germline V gene are SNHLY and FYNNEI. V lost 9 bases and J 1 base, leaving 12 bases between the germline ends. CDR3 residues: CAREGGSNTEAFF. The CDR3 DNA is TGTGCCAGAGAGGGAGGATCGAACACTGAAGCTTTCTTT. Full variable domain (missing parts from reference TRBV2 and TRBJ1-1): EPEVTQTPSHQVTQMGQEVILRCVPISNHLYFYWYRQILGQKVEFLVSFYNNEISEKSEIFDDQFSVERPDGSNFTLKIRSTKLEDSAMYFCAREGGSNTEAFFGQGTRLTVV.

The chain employs TRBV7-2 and TRBJ1-1; D gene unclear. The CDR3 runs to 14 residues. V was clipped by 1 base and J by 2 bases, with 8 bases between them. Germline assignment: CDR1 SGHTA and CDR2 FQGNSA. CDR3 amino acids: CASSLVGSNTEAFF. For the CDR3, the DNA is TGTGCCAGCAGCTTAGTTGGCAGTAACACTGAAGCTTTCTTT. Full variable domain (remainder filled in from reference TRBV7-2 and TRBJ1-1): GAGVSQSPSNKVTEKGKDVELRCDPISGHTALYWYRQSLGQGLEFLIYFQGNSAPDKSGLPSDRFSAERTGGSVSTLTIQRTQQEDSAVYLCASSLVGSNTEAFFGQGTRLTVV.

This clone was picked up one time. This rearrangement joins TRBV30 to TRBJ1-6, with 10 bases fitting TRBD1. Germline V gene sequence: CDR1 GTSNPN, CDR2 SVGIG (reference sequence). This CDR3 contains 14 residues. V shed 1 base and J 9 bases; nucleotides not matched to a gene: 3. CDR3 amino acids: CAWSGGQGSSPLHF. The CDR3 DNA reads as TGTGCCTGGAGTGGGGGACAGGGGTCTTCACCCCTCCACTTT.

This clone was observed a single time. This chain links TRBV6-5 with TRBJ1-3, with D tentatively TRBD1 (5 bases). This CDR3 is built from 14 residues. V gave up 6 bases and J gave up 1 base, with 10 bases separating them. CDR1 and CDR2 from the germline V gene are MNHEY and SVGAGI. DNA for the CDR3: TGTGCCAGCAGGGGGACTTTTTCTGGAAACACCATATATTTT. Its translation is CASRGTFSGNTIYF.

V gene TRBV5-1 combines with J gene TRBJ2-7; TRBD1 agrees at 9 bases. Germline values: CDR1 SGHRS, CDR2 YFSETQ. The CDR3 is 16 amino acids. J lost 5 bases, V lost 0 bases, and 9 bases had no gene match. The CDR3 sequence is CASSLAGGTGFHEQYF. CDR3 DNA: TGCGCCAGCAGCTTGGCCGGCGGGACAGGGTTCCACGAGCAGTACTTC.

The V gene is TRBV7-6, the J gene TRBJ1-1, with D hard to call. Deletions cut 1 base from V and 1 base from J, with 19 bases between. CDR1 is SGHVS and CDR2 is FNYEAQ in the germline V gene. The CDR3 contains 18 residues. Here the CDR3 reads CASSLGFPVLLGNTEAFF. CDR3 DNA: TGTGCCAGCAGCTTAGGATTTCCGGTTCTACTAGGGAACACTGAAGCTTTCTTT.